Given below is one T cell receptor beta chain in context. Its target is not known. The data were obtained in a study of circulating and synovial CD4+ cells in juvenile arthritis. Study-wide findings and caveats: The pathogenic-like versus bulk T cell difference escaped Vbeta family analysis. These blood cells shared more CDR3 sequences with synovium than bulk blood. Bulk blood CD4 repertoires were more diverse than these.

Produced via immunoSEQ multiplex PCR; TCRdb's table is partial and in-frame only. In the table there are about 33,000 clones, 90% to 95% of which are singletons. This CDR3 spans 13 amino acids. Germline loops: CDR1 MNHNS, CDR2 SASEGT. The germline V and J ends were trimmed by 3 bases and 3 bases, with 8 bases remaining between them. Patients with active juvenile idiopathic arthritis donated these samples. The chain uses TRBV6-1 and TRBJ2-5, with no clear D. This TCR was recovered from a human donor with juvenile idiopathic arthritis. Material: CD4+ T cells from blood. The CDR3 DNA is TGTGCCAGCAGTGAGTACCAGGAAGAGACCCAGTACTTC. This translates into CASSEYQEETQYF.